This T cell receptor beta chain was documented in a study of blood T cell repertoires in COVID-19. Overall study context: The analysed material was cDNA or gDNA that came from T cells, B-cell-depleted T cells, or PBMCs.

The germline gives CDR1 ENHRY, CDR2 SYGVKD. Trimming removed 2 bases from V and 2 bases from J; junction bases left unmatched: 5. The CDR3 totals 15 residues. The repertoire was sequenced with immunoSEQ multiplex PCR; TCRdb's copy has only in-frame clones and lacks some. The sample includes about 130,000 clones, about 80% of them seen just once. Input material: PBMCs or T cells enriched from blood (not recorded which). V and J are TRBV10-3 and TRBJ2-5, with TRBD2 identical over 7 bases. The receptor's source is a man aged 50-59 years who had recovered from COVID-19. As DNA, the CDR3 is TGTGCCATCAGTGAGGGTTTGGGACTACAAGAGACCCAGTACTTC. This translates into CAISEGLGLQETQYF.